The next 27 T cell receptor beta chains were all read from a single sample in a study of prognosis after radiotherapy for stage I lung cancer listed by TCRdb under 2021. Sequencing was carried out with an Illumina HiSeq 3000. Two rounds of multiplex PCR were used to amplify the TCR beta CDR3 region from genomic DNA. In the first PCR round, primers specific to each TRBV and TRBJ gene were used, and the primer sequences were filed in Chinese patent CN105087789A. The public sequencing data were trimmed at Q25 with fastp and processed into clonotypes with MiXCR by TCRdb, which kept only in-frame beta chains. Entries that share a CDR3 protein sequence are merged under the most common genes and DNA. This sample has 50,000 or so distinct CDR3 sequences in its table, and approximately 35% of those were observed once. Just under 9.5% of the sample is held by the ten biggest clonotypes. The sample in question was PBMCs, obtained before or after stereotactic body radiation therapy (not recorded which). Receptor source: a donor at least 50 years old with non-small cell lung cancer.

The CDR3 nucleotides are TGTGCCACCAGTGATTCCACAGGTGTGAACACTGAAGCTTTCTTT. It encodes CATSDSTGVNTEAFF. The rearrangement links TRBV24-1 to TRBJ1-1, with D possibly matching TRBD1 (5 bases). The CDR3 has 15 amino acids. In germline, CDR1 is KGHDR, CDR2 SFDVKD. The V gene lost 2 bases and the J gene lost 0 bases, with 9 bases spanning the gap.

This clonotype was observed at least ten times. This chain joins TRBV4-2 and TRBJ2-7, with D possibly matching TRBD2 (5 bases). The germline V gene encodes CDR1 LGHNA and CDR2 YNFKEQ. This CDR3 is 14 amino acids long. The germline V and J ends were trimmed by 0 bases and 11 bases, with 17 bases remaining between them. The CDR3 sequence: CASSQEEGRTEKYF. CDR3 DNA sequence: TGTGCCAGCAGCCAAGAAGAGGGTCGGACTGAGAAGTACTTC.

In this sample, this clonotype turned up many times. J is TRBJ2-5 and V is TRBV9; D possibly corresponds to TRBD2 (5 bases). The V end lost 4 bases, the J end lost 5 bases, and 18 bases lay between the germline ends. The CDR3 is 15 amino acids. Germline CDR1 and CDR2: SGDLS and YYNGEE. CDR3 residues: CASSPDLIGMETQYF. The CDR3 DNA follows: TGTGCCAGCAGCCCGGACTTAATTGGAATGGAGACCCAGTACTTC.

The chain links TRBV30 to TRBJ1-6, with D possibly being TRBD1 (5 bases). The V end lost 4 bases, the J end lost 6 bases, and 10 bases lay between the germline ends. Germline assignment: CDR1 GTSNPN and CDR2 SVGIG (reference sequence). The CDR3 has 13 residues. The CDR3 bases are TGTGCCTGGAAACAGGTTTCTAATTCACCCCTCCACTTT. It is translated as CAWKQVSNSPLHF.

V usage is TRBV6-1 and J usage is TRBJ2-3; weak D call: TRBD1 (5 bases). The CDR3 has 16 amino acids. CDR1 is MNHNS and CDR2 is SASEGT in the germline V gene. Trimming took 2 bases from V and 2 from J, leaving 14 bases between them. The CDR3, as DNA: TGTGCCAGCAGTGAAAACCAGGGCTGGCTCACAGATACGCAGTATTTT. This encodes CASSENQGWLTDTQYF.

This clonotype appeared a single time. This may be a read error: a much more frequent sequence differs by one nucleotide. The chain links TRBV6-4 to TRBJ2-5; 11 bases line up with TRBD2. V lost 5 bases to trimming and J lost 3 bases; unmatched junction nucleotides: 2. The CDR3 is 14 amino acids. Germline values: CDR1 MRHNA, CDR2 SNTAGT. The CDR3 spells CASSRLAGKETQYF. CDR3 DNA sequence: TGTGCCAGCAGTCGACTAGCGGGAAAAGAGACCCAGTACTTC.

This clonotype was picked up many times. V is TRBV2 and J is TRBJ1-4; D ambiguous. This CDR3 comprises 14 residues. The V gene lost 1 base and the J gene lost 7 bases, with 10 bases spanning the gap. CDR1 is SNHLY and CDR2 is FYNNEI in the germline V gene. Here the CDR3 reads CASSEGSIVEKLFF. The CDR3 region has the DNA TGTGCCAGCAGTGAAGGCTCAATCGTTGAAAAACTGTTTTTT.

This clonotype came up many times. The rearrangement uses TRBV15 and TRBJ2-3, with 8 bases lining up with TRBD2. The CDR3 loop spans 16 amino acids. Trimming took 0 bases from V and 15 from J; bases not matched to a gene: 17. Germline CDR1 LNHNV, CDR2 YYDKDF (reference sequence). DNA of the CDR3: TGTGCCACCAGCAGAGATTATGGTTCAGCCAGCGGGAGTCCTTATTTT. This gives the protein CATSRDYGSASGSPYF.

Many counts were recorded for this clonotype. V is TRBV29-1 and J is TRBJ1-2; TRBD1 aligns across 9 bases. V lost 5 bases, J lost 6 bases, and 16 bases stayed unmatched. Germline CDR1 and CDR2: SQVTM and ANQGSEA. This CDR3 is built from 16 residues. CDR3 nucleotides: TGCAGCGTTTTACCCCCCTTGTCCGGGACAGGGAATGGCTACACCTTC. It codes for CSVLPPLSGTGNGYTF.

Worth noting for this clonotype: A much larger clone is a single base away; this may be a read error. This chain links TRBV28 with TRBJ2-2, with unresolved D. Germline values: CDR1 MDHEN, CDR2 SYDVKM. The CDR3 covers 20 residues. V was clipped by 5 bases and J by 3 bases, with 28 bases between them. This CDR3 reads CASSAFVVRKDRGDTGELFF. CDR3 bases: TGTGCCAGCAGTGCGTTTGTCGTCAGAAAGGATCGTGGTGACACCGGGGAGCTGTTTTTT. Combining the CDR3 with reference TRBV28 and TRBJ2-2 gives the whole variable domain DVKVTQSSRYLVKRTGEKVFLECVQDMDHENMFWYRQDPGLGLRLIYFSYDVKMKEKGDIPEGYSVSREKKERFSLILESASTNQTSMYLCASSAFVVRKDRGDTGELFFGEGSRLTVL.

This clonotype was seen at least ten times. The CDR3 loop is CASSRSTGVETQYF. DNA for the CDR3: TGTGCCAGCAGCCGGTCGACAGGGGTTGAGACCCAGTACTTC. The rearrangement links TRBV7-8 to TRBJ2-5; 8 bases are shared with TRBD1. Germline values: CDR1 SGHVS, CDR2 FQNEAQ. CDR3 length equals 14 residues. The V segment lost 5 bases and the J segment 5 bases; nucleotides outside the gene matches: 7. The full variable domain, completed using reference TRBV7-8 and TRBJ2-5, is GAGVSQSPRYKVAKRGQDVALRCDPISGHVSLFWYQQALGQGPEFLTYFQNEAQLDKSGLPSDRFFAERPEGSVSTLKIQRTQQEDSAVYLCASSRSTGVETQYFGPGTRLLVL.

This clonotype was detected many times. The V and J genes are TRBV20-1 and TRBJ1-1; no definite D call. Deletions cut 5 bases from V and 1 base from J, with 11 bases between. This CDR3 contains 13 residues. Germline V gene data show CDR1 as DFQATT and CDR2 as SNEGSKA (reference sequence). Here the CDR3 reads CSAPRVGNTEAFF. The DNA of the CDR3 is TGCAGTGCTCCAAGAGTCGGGAACACTGAAGCTTTCTTT.

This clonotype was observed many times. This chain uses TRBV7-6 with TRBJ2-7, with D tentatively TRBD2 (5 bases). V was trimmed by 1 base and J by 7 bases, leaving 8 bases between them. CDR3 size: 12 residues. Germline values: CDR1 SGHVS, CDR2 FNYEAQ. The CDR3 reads CASSLVPGEQYF. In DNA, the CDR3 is TGTGCCAGCAGCTTAGTGCCGGGGGAGCAGTACTTC.

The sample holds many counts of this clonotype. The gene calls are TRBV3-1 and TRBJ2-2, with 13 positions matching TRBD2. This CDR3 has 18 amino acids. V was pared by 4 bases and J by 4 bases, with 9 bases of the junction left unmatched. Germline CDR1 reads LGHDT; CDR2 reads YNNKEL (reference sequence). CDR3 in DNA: TGTGCCAGCAGCCGAGGGACTAGCGGGGCGCGACGCACCGGGGAGCTGTTTTTT. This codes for CASSRGTSGARRTGELFF.

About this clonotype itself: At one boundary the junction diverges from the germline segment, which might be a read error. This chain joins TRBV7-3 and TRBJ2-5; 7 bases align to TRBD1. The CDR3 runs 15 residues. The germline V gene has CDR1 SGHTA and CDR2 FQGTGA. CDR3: CASSLGSGGQETKYF. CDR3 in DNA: TGTGCCAGCAGCTTAGGATCAGGGGGACAAGAGACCAAGTACTTC.

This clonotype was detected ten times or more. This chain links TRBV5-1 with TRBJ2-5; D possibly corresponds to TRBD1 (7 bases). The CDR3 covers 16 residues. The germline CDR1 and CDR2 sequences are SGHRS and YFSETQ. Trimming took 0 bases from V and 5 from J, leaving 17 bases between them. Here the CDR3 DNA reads TGCGCCAGCAGCTTGGCCCACCAGGGGGGCGGGGAGACCCAGTACTTC. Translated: CASSLAHQGGGETQYF.

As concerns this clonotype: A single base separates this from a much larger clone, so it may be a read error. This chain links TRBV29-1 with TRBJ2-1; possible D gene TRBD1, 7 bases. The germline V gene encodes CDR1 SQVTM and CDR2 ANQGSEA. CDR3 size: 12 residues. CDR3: CSVVVRGDDQFF. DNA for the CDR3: TGCAGCGTTGTTGTCAGGGGGGATGATCAGTTCTTC.

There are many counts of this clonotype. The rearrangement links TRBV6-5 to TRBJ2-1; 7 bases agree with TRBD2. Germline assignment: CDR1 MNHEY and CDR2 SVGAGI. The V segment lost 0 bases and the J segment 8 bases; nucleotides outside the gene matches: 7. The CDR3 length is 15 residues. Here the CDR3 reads CASSYSWGGGDEQFF. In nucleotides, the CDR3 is TGTGCCAGCAGTTACTCGTGGGGGGGAGGAGATGAGCAGTTCTTC.

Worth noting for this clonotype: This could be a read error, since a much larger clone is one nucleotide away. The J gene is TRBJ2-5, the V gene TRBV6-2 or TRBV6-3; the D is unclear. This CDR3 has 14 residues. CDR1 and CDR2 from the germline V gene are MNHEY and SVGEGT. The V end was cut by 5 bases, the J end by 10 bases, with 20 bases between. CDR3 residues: CASSLKSGVKVQYF. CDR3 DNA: TGTGCCAGCAGTCTAAAATCAGGAGTTAAGGTCCAGTACTTC.

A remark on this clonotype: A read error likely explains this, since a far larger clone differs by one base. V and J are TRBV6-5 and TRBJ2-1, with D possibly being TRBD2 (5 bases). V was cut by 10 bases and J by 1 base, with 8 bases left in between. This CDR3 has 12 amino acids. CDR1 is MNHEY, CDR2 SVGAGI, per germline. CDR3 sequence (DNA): TGTGCCATCGAGGGTTCCTACAATGAGCAGTTCTTC. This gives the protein CAIEGSYNEQFF.

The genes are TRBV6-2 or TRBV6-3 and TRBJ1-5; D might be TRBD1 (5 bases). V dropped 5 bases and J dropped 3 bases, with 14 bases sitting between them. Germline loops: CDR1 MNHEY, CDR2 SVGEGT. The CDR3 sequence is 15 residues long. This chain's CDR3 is CASSTGSYINQPQHF. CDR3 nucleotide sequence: TGTGCCAGCAGTACAGGTTCCTATATCAATCAGCCCCAGCATTTT.

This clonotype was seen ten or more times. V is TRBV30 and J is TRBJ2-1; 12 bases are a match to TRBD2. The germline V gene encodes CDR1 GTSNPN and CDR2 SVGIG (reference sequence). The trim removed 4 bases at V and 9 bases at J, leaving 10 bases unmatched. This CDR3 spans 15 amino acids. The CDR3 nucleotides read TGTGCCTGGAAAGGGTCTAGCGGGAGGGCCGGTGAGCAGTTCTTC. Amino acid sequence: CAWKGSSGRAGEQFF.

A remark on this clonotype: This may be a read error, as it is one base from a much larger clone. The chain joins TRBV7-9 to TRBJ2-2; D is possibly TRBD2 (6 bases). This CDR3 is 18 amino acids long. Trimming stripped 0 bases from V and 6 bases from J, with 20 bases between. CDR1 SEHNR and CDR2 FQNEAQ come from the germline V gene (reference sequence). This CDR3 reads CASSLATHPGAGAGELFF. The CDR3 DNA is TGTGCCAGCAGCTTAGCCACCCATCCGGGAGCAGGCGCCGGGGAGCTGTTTTTT. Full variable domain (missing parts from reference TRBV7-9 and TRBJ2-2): DTGVSQNPRHKITKRGQNVTFRCDPISEHNRLYWYRQTLGQGPEFLTYFQNEAQLEKSRLLSDRFSAERPKGSFSTLEIQRTEQGDSAMYLCASSLATHPGAGAGELFFGEGSRLTVL.

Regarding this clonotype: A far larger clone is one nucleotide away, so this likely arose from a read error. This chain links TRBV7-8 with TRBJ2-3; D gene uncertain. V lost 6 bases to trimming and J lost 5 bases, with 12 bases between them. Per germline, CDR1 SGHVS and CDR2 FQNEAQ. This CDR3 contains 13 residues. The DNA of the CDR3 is TGTGCCAGCAGTTTCTGTCTTCGAGATACGCAGTATTTT. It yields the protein CASSFCLRDTQYF.

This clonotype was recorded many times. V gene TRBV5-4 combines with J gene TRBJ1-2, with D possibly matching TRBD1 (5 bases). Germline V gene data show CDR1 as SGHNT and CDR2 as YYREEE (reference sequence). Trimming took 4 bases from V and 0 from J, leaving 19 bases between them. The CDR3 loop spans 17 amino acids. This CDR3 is CASSLSPRGLSNYGYTF. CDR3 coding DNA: TGTGCCAGCAGCCTGTCCCCTCGGGGACTTTCTAACTATGGCTACACCTTC.

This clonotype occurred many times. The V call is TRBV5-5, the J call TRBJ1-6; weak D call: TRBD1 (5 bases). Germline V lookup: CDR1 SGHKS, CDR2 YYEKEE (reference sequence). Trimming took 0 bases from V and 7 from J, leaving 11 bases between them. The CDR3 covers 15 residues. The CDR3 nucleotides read TGTGCCAGCAGCTTGGGACAGCAAGGCAATTCACCCCTCCACTTT. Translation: CASSLGQQGNSPLHF.

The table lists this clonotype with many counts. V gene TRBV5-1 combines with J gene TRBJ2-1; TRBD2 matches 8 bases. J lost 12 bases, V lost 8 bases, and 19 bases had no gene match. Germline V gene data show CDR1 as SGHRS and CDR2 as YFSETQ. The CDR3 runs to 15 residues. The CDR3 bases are TGCGCCAGTATCCCGAGCGGGGCGGGAGGTGAGGGGCAGTTCTTC. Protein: CASIPSGAGGEGQFF. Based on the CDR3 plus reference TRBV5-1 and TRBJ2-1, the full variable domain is KAGVTQTPRYLIKTRGQQVTLSCSPISGHRSVSWYQQTPGQGLQFLFEYFSETQRNKGNFPGRFSGRQFSNSRSEMNVSTLELGDSALYLCASIPSGAGGEGQFFGPGTRLTVL.